This T cell receptor (beta chain) appears in the sequencing data of a study of cytomegalovirus exposure and HLA in healthy donors. Germline V gene data show CDR1 as ENHRY and CDR2 as SYGVKD. There are 13 residues in the CDR3. With 9 bases clipped from V and 4 bases from J, the junction kept 5 bases outside the gene matches. PCR used 60 Vbeta primers and 13 Jbeta primers. Method: immunoSEQ multiplex PCR; TCRdb's copy keeps in-frame clones and lacks some. The sample carries approximately 110,000 clones, about 79% recorded once. Regarding the study as a whole: Later on, an analysis tied 15,000 to 20,000 TCR beta sequences to HLA alleles at 0.05 false discovery rate. There were 150 to 200 TCR beta chains listed as cytomegalovirus-associated. Accurate prediction of HLA-A and HLA-B alleles (for most subjects) was reportedly achieved from TCR beta sequences. Within the data, a cluster of highly shared sequence variants was likely a sequencing artifact.

With respect to this clone: Its specificity is not known.

This chain joins TRBV10-3 and TRBJ2-2; the match to TRBD2 covers 7 bases. The sequence was obtained from a man between 50 and 59 years old in good health and CMV-seronegative. The sequencing sample was made of PBMCs. CDR3 sequence: CAITAGVTGELFF. The DNA for the CDR3 is TGTGCCATTACTGCGGGGGTCACCGGGGAGCTGTTTTTT.